These 21 T cell receptor beta chains originate from one sample sequenced in a study of T cells in Graves' hyperthyroidism and ophthalmopathy. Amplification of TCR beta CDR3 regions used RNA as the template. The HTBI set primed first-round TCR CDR3 RT-PCR. TCRdb re-called the multiplex PCR reads through MiXCR, storing one row per CDR3 protein. Altogether some 690,000 distinct CDR3 sequences are present, 15% to 20% being singletons, with the ten largest covering around 15%. The source material was blood. These receptors were obtained from a man aged 50 to 60 with Graves' hyperthyroidism.

This clonotype occurred a few times. The chain has TRBV4-1 and TRBJ1-5; D is unclear. This CDR3 has 14 residues. Trimming pared 2 bases from V and 1 base from J, leaving 6 bases between. Germline CDR1 reads MGHRA; CDR2 reads YSYEKL. CDR3 coding DNA: TGCGCCAGCAGCCAACAGGCGAGCAATCAGCCCCAGCATTTT. This codes for CASSQQASNQPQHF.

The chain carries TRBV7-9 and TRBJ1-2; 8 bases map to TRBD1. The CDR3 extends over 14 amino acids. V trimming: 1 base; J trimming: 5 bases; junction bases outside the gene matches: 3. Germline assignment: CDR1 SEHNR and CDR2 FQNEAQ (reference sequence). The CDR3 spells CASSLGTGRYGYTF. The CDR3 coding sequence is TGTGCCAGCAGCTTAGGGACAGGGAGGTATGGCTACACCTTC.

This clonotype was observed many times. The V gene is TRBV2, the J gene TRBJ2-5; 10 bases agree with TRBD2. The CDR3 sequence is 16 residues long. J was trimmed by 1 base and V by 5 bases; bases with no gene match: 7. CDR1 SNHLY and CDR2 FYNNEI come from the germline V gene. CDR3 sequence: CASSPFLAGAQETQYF. Written as DNA, the CDR3 is TGTGCCAGCAGTCCTTTCCTAGCGGGAGCCCAAGAGACCCAGTACTTC.

The chain is built from TRBV5-1 and TRBJ2-5, with TRBD2 identical over 9 bases. The CDR3 runs to 15 residues. Germline V lookup: CDR1 SGHRS, CDR2 YFSETQ. The junction had 11 bases not matched to a gene; V was cut back by 0 bases and J by 11 bases. The CDR3 nucleotides are TGCGCCAGCAGCTTGGTTCCAAGTAGCGGGAGTTATCAGTACTTC. This codes for CASSLVPSSGSYQYF.

The J gene is TRBJ1-5, the V gene TRBV20-1; maybe TRBD1 (5 bases). The CDR3 totals 15 residues. V shed 5 bases and J shed 0 bases, with 14 bases lying between them. The germline V gene encodes CDR1 DFQATT and CDR2 SNEGSKA (reference sequence). The DNA for the CDR3 is TGCAGTGCTTTTCGCGACAGCGGTAGCAATCAGCCCCAGCATTTT. It encodes CSAFRDSGSNQPQHF.

This clonotype occurred a few times. The chain recombines TRBV5-1 with TRBJ1-6, with D possibly TRBD1 on 6 matching bases. CDR3 length equals 15 residues. Trimming pared 2 bases from V and 9 bases from J, leaving 15 bases between. Germline CDR1 and CDR2: SGHRS and YFSETQ. In DNA form, the CDR3 reads TGCGCCAGCAGCTTCTACAGGGAGGAGGGTTCACCCCTCCACTTT. The encoded protein is CASSFYREEGSPLHF.

This clonotype was seen many times. The rearrangement links TRBV28 to TRBJ2-7, with D perhaps assigned TRBD1 or TRBD2 (5 bases each). The CDR3 is 17 residues long. V was pared by 3 bases and J by 3 bases, with 21 bases between. The germline V gene encodes CDR1 MDHEN and CDR2 SYDVKM. This CDR3 reads CASSLGPPGTVDYEQYF. In DNA, the CDR3 is TGTGCCAGCAGTTTGGGCCCCCCCGGGACGGTTGACTACGAGCAGTACTTC. The whole variable domain, filled in from reference TRBV28 and TRBJ2-7, reads DVKVTQSSRYLVKRTGEKVFLECVQDMDHENMFWYRQDPGLGLRLIYFSYDVKMKEKGDIPEGYSVSREKKERFSLILESASTNQTSMYLCASSLGPPGTVDYEQYFGPGTRLTVT.

The chain has TRBV20-1 and TRBJ1-1; TRBD1 matches at 8 bases. V shed 7 bases and J 4 bases; nucleotides not matched to a gene: 5. The CDR3 is made up of 12 amino acids. Germline V gene data show CDR1 as DFQATT and CDR2 as SNEGSKA (reference sequence). CDR3 nucleotide sequence: TGCAGTGTGGGACAGGATTTCACTGAAGCTTTCTTT. This sequence encodes CSVGQDFTEAFF.

This clonotype was recorded a few times. In DNA, the CDR3 is TGCAGTGCTAGAGTGACAGGGGCCGAGCAGTACTTC. Protein: CSARVTGAEQYF. This sequence joins TRBV20-1 and TRBJ2-7; 8 nucleotides agree with TRBD1. There are 12 residues in the CDR3. The trim removed 1 base at V and 6 bases at J, leaving 2 bases unmatched. Germline values: CDR1 DFQATT, CDR2 SNEGSKA (reference sequence).

This clonotype was seen many times. This chain links TRBV6-1 with TRBJ2-3; D ambiguous. Germline CDR1 MNHNS, CDR2 SASEGT. The V end lost 5 bases, the J end lost 5 bases, and 11 bases lay between the germline ends. The CDR3 sequence is 13 residues long. This CDR3 reads CASSRPSQDTQYF. The DNA of the CDR3 is TGTGCCAGCAGTCGACCCTCGCAAGATACGCAGTATTTT.

This clonotype was detected a few times. The chain is built from TRBV19 and TRBJ1-5; D unclear. The germline V gene has CDR1 LNHDA and CDR2 SQIVND (reference sequence). The CDR3 runs 14 residues. V dropped 5 bases and J dropped 0 bases, with 8 bases sitting between them. The CDR3 coding sequence is TGTGCCAGTAGTCCGTATAATAGCAATCAGCCCCAGCATTTT. Translation: CASSPYNSNQPQHF. Combining the CDR3 with reference TRBV19 and TRBJ1-5 gives the whole variable domain DGGITQSPKYLFRKEGQNVTLSCEQNLNHDAMYWYRQDPGQGLRLIYYSQIVNDFQKGDIAEGYSVSREKKESFPLTVTSAQKNPTAFYLCASSPYNSNQPQHFGDGTRLSIL.

The gene calls are TRBV10-2 and TRBJ1-2; perhaps TRBD1 as D (6 bases). This CDR3 has 12 residues. Trimming pared 2 bases from V and 8 bases from J, leaving 9 bases between. Germline loops: CDR1 WSHSY, CDR2 SAAADI. CDR3 sequence reads: CASSEGGGGYTF. For the CDR3, the DNA is TGCGCCAGCAGTGAGGGGGGCGGCGGCTACACCTTC.

The rearrangement uses TRBV5-6 and TRBJ1-1; D perhaps matches TRBD1 (5 bases). Germline V gene data show CDR1 as SGHDT and CDR2 as YYEEEE. The V and J ends lost 0 bases and 1 base respectively, with 10 bases between them. This CDR3 spans 15 amino acids. The DNA of the CDR3 is TGTGCCAGCAGCTTGGACCCGGGGCCGAACACTGAAGCTTTCTTT. It yields the protein CASSLDPGPNTEAFF.

The CDR3 DNA sequence: TGTGCCAGCAGTTTAGGGGGACTAGCGGGAGCCACAGATACGCAGTATTTT. Translation: CASSLGGLAGATDTQYF. The chain is built from TRBV28 and TRBJ2-3; TRBD2 aligns across 14 bases. The CDR3 loop spans 17 amino acids. Germline-derived CDR1 and CDR2 are MDHEN and SYDVKM. Trimming cost V 2 bases and J 2 bases; bases outside gene matches: 3.

In this sample, this clonotype turned up a few times. V usage is TRBV2 and J usage is TRBJ1-6; 9 nucleotides agree with TRBD1. The CDR3 is made up of 16 amino acids. Germline CDR1 and CDR2: SNHLY and FYNNEI. Trimming at V came to 6 bases and at J to 10 bases, leaving 13 bases not matched to a gene. The CDR3, as DNA: TGTGCCAGCAGGCTACAGGGGGCGCAAGGAGGATCACCCCTCCACTTT. Translation gives CASRLQGAQGGSPLHF.

Details on this clonotype: This sequence may be a read error, since a much larger clone differs from it by one base. V and J are TRBV28 and TRBJ2-1, with TRBD2 identical over 8 bases. Germline CDR1 is MDHEN and CDR2 is SYDVKM. Germline trimming cut 7 bases from V and 4 bases from J; bases unmatched to any gene: 9. The CDR3 totals 15 residues. The CDR3 loop reads CASKSFAGGYNEQFF. The CDR3 DNA follows: TGTGCCAGCAAGTCTTTTGCGGGAGGATACAATGAGCAGTTCTTC.

The sample holds many counts of this clonotype. The chain uses TRBV10-1 and TRBJ2-1, with TRBD2 identical over 12 bases. V dropped 8 bases and J dropped 6; count of bases not matched to a gene: 17. Germline CDR1 and CDR2: WNHNN and SYGVQD (reference sequence). The CDR3 loop spans 18 amino acids. CDR3 region: CASGDRALAGGPGNEQFF. Written as DNA, the CDR3 is TGCGCCAGCGGGGACAGGGCGCTAGCGGGAGGGCCGGGCAATGAGCAGTTCTTC.

This clonotype appeared a few times. The chain is built from TRBV7-2 and TRBJ2-7; 9 bases are shared with TRBD2. The CDR3 consists of 14 residues. CDR1 and CDR2 (germline): SGHTA, FQGNSA. The junction had 8 bases not matched to a gene; V was cut back by 5 bases and J by 6 bases. This CDR3 reads CASSTTGTSPEQYF. The DNA for the CDR3 is TGTGCCAGCAGCACTACCGGGACTAGCCCCGAGCAGTACTTC.

This clonotype was observed a handful of times. The CDR3 coding sequence is TGTGCCAGCACCCCCCACAGGGGGCGAAGTTATAGCAATCAGCCCCAGCATTTT. This sequence encodes CASTPHRGRSYSNQPQHF. The genes are TRBV28 and TRBJ1-5; 9 bases align to TRBD1. This CDR3 is 18 amino acids long. Germline V gene sequence: CDR1 MDHEN, CDR2 SYDVKM. Germline trimming cut 7 bases from V and 0 bases from J; bases unmatched to any gene: 13.

This clonotype was picked up a small number of times. The chain links TRBV7-9 to TRBJ2-2, with 7 nucleotides matching TRBD2. J was trimmed by 1 base and V by 6 bases; bases with no gene match: 14. The CDR3 runs 18 residues. From germline, CDR1 is SEHNR and CDR2 FQNEAQ (reference sequence). In nucleotides, the CDR3 is TGTGCCAGCAGATACGCACCAGCGGGGTGGTTGAACACCGGGGAGCTGTTTTTT. This encodes CASRYAPAGWLNTGELFF.

The V and J genes are TRBV3-1 and TRBJ1-1; unclear D gene. Germline CDR1 and CDR2: LGHDT and YNNKEL (reference sequence). The CDR3 is 12 amino acids. V lost 1 base and J 5 bases, leaving 5 bases between the germline ends. In DNA form, the CDR3 reads TGTGCCAGCAGCCAAGTATATACTGAAGCTTTCTTT. Translation gives CASSQVYTEAFF.